The sequence of this T cell receptor (beta chain) was determined in a study of naive and memory T cell subsets. Ligated cDNA underwent four rounds of PCR with nested alpha and beta constant region primers and SP2. TCRdb reprocessed the 5' RACE reads with MiXCR, giving one entry per CDR3 protein. This repertoire shows roughly 60,000 distinct CDR3 sequences, approximately 8.5% found once; its top ten account for around 21%. A UMI-containing oligonucleotide was joined by 3' ligation to the TCR cDNA template. Trimming stripped 0 bases from V and 5 bases from J, with 7 bases between. The CDR3 covers 13 residues. In its sample, this clonotype was seen a few times.

The chain is built from TRBV12-3 or TRBV12-4 and TRBJ2-5; D gene ambiguous. The clonotype comes from a female donor in good health. CDR3 sequence reads: CASSLAGWETQYF. The CDR3 nucleotides are TGTGCCAGCAGTTTAGCAGGGTGGGAGACCCAGTACTTC.